These 7 T cell receptor beta chains came from one sample sequenced in a study of blood T cell repertoires in COVID-19. Some clones are missing from TCRdb's copy, which holds only in-frame ones; the method was immunoSEQ multiplex PCR. The table shows roughly 150,000 clones, with just over 90% occurring only once. Specimen: peripheral blood. The receptors stem from a man between 18 and 29 years old with COVID-19, enrolled during active disease.

This clone was counted a few times. The rearrangement joins TRBV18 to TRBJ2-2; 9 nucleotides agree with TRBD2. CDR1 is KGHSH and CDR2 is LQKENI in the germline V gene. CDR3 length equals 15 residues. The junction had 8 bases not matched to a gene; V was cut back by 6 bases and J by 6 bases. The CDR3: CASSEGLAQAGELFF. As DNA, the CDR3 is TGTGCCAGCTCGGAAGGACTAGCGCAAGCCGGGGAGCTGTTTTTT.

This clone has a single count. The chain links TRBV30 to TRBJ1-1, with D possibly being TRBD1 (5 bases). This CDR3 spans 12 amino acids. The germline CDR1 and CDR2 sequences are GTSNPN and SVGIG (reference sequence). Trimming took 4 bases from V and 11 from J, leaving 17 bases between them. The CDR3 here is CAWTRVDPGAFF. The CDR3 nucleotides read TGTGCCTGGACCAGGGTGGACCCTGGGGCTTTCTTT.

The J gene is TRBJ2-7, the V gene TRBV28; weak D call: TRBD1 (5 bases). Trimming took off 5 bases at V and 4 bases at J, with 12 bases between the two ends. Per germline, CDR1 MDHEN and CDR2 SYDVKM. This CDR3 has 13 residues. The CDR3 sequence is CASSPLRTYEQYF. CDR3 DNA: TGTGCCAGCAGTCCACTGAGGACATACGAGCAGTACTTC.

The J gene is TRBJ2-7, the V gene TRBV25-1, with TRBD2 matching 13 bases. The V and J ends lost 6 bases and 1 base, in that order; junction bases with no gene match: 9. Germline assignment: CDR1 MGHDK and CDR2 SYGVNS. The CDR3 contains 17 residues. CDR3 in amino acids: CASSPGRLAGGSYEQYF. DNA for the CDR3: TGTGCCAGCAGCCCCGGGCGACTAGCGGGAGGTTCCTACGAGCAGTACTTC.

In this sample, this clone turned up once. The chain employs TRBV19 and TRBJ1-5; D not resolved. The CDR3 covers 12 residues. Looked up from germline, CDR1 is LNHDA and CDR2 is SQIVND (reference sequence). Trimming removed 7 bases at V and 5 bases at J, with 9 bases between. Written as DNA, the CDR3 is TGTGCCAGTAAGGACGGGGATCAGCCCCAGCATTTT. This sequence encodes CASKDGDQPQHF. The whole variable domain, filled in from reference TRBV19 and TRBJ1-5, reads DGGITQSPKYLFRKEGQNVTLSCEQNLNHDAMYWYRQDPGQGLRLIYYSQIVNDFQKGDIAEGYSVSREKKESFPLTVTSAQKNPTAFYLCASKDGDQPQHFGDGTRLSIL.

J is TRBJ2-2 and V is TRBV5-8, with no clear D. Looked up from germline, CDR1 is SGHTS and CDR2 is YDEGEE. The V and J ends lost 2 bases and 10 bases respectively, with 9 bases between them. The CDR3 sequence is 12 residues long. CDR3 DNA: TGTGCCAGCAGCTTCGCCGGTTTGGAGCTGTTTTTT. Translation: CASSFAGLELFF.

The CDR3 DNA reads TGCGCCAGCAGCCAAGGGCAGGGGCCCAGAACAGGAGAGACCCAGTACTTC. It codes for CASSQGQGPRTGETQYF. The V call is TRBV4-1, the J call TRBJ2-5; tentative D call: TRBD1 (6 bases). The CDR3 spans 17 residues. Per the germline V gene, CDR1 is MGHRA and CDR2 is YSYEKL. The V and J ends lost 1 base and 4 bases respectively, with 19 bases between them.